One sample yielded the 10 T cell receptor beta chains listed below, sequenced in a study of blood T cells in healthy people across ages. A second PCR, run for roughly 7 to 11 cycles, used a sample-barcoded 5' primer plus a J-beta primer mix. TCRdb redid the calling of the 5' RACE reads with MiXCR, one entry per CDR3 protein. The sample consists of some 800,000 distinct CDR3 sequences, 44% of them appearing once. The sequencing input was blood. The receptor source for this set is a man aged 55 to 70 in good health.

The CDR3 DNA is TGTGCCAGCAGACTCGGGACAGGGGGCAATCAGCCCCAGCATTTT. Its translation: CASRLGTGGNQPQHF. The V and J genes are TRBV12-3 or TRBV12-4 and TRBJ1-5; 10 bases map to TRBD1. V gave up 6 bases and J gave up 2 bases; unmatched junction bases: 4. The CDR3 is 15 amino acids.

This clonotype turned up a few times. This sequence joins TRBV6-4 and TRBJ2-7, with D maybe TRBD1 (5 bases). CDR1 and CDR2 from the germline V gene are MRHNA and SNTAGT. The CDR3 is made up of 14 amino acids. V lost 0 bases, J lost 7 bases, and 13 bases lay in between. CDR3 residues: CASSDSLVRVEQYF. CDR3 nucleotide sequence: TGTGCCAGCAGTGACTCGCTCGTCAGGGTGGAGCAGTACTTC.

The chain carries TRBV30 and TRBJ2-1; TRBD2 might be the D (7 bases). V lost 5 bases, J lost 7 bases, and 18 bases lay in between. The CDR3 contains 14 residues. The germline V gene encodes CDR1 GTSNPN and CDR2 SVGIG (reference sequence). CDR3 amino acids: CAWGSGLGGNEQFF. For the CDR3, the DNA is TGTGCCTGGGGTAGCGGGCTAGGGGGGAATGAGCAGTTCTTC.

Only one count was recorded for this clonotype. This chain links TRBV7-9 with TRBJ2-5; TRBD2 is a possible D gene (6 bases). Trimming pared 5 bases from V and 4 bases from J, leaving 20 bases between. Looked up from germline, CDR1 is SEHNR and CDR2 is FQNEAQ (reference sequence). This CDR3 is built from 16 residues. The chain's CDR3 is CASSEGSGGRGETQYF. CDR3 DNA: TGTGCCAGCAGCGAGGGGTCCGGGGGAAGAGGAGAGACCCAGTACTTC.

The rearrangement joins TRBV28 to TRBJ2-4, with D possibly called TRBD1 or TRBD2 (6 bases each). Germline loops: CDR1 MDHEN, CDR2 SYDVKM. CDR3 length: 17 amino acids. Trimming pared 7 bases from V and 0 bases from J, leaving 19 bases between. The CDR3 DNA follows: TGTGCCAGCACCCGGACTAACAGGGCCCTAGCCAAAAACATTCAGTACTTC. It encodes CASTRTNRALAKNIQYF. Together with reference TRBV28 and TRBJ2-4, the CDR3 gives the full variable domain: DVKVTQSSRYLVKRTGEKVFLECVQDMDHENMFWYRQDPGLGLRLIYFSYDVKMKEKGDIPEGYSVSREKKERFSLILESASTNQTSMYLCASTRTNRALAKNIQYFGAGTRLSVL.

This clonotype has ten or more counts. The chain's CDR3 is CASSLYHEQYF. The CDR3 DNA reads as TGTGCCAGCAGCTTATACCACGAGCAGTACTTC. The chain combines TRBV7-2 with TRBJ2-7; D uncertain. CDR3 length: 11 amino acids. Between the trimmed V and J ends, which lost 2 bases and 5 bases, there was a span of 4 bases. CDR1 SGHTA and CDR2 FQGNSA come from the germline V gene.

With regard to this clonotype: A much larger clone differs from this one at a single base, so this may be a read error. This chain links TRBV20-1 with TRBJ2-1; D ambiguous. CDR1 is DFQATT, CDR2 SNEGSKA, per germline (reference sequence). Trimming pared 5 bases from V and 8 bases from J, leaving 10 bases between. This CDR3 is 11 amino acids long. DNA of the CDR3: TGCAGTGCTGGTCTTTTAGATGAGCAGTTCTTC. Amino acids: CSAGLLDEQFF.

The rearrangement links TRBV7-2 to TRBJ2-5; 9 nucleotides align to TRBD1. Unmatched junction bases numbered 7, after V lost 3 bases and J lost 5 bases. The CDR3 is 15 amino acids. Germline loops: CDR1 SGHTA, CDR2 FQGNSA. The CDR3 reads CASSLDPGQGETQYF. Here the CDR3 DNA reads TGTGCCAGCAGCTTGGACCCGGGACAGGGCGAGACCCAGTACTTC.

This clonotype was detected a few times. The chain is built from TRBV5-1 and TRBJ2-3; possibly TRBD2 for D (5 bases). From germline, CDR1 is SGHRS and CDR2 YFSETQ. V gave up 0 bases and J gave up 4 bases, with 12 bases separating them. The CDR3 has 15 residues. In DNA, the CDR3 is TGCGCCAGCAGCTTGGTCGGGGTAGCATCAGATACGCAGTATTTT. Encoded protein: CASSLVGVASDTQYF.

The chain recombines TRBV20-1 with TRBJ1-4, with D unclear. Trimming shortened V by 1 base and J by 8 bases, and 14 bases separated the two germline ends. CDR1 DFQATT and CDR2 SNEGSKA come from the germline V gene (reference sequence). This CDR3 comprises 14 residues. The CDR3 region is CSARAGYRGEKLFF. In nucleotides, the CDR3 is TGCAGTGCTAGAGCGGGTTACCGCGGGGAAAAACTGTTTTTT.